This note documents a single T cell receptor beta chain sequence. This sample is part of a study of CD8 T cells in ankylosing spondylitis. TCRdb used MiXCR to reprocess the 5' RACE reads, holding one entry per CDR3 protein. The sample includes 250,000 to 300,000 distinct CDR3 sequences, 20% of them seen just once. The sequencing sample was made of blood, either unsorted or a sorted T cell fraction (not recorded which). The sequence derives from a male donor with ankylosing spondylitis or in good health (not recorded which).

The CDR3 nucleotides read TGCGCCAGCAGCTCTGGGGAGCTGAACACTGAAGCTTTCTTT. It translates to CASSSGELNTEAFF. The V gene is TRBV5-1, the J gene TRBJ1-1; D is unclear. Trimming pared 3 bases from V and 0 bases from J, leaving 9 bases between. CDR3 length equals 14 residues. Germline assignment: CDR1 SGHRS and CDR2 YFSETQ.